In its sample, the clone carrying this T cell receptor (beta chain) was seen a few times. This sample was included in a study of blood T cell repertoires in COVID-19. Study at large: T cells, B-cell-depleted T cells, or PBMCs provided the cDNA or gDNA that served as material.

The V end lost 3 bases, the J end lost 4 bases, and 18 bases lay between the germline ends. This CDR3 region has 15 residues. The germline CDR1 and CDR2 sequences are SQVTM and ANQGSEA. Per the original methods: Estimated nucleated cell counts came from reference gene primer amplification. The protocol was immunoSEQ multiplex PCR, while the TCRdb copy is restricted to in-frame clones and leaves out a portion. The V and J calls and the clone size are those of that table, but D and trimming were determined from the DNA. The sample has about 120,000 clones; 80% to 90% are singletons. This chain links TRBV29-1 with TRBJ1-2; D might be TRBD1 (5 bases). This sequence originates from a man in his forties with acute or convalescent COVID-19. The material sequenced was peripheral blood. CDR3 DNA: TGCAGCGTTGAGAAGGGGATAGACAGCCCCTATGGCTACACCTTC. Translating gives CSVEKGIDSPYGYTF.